A selection of T cell receptor beta chains follows, all from one sample in a study of T cells after yellow fever vaccination. TCRdb ran MiXCR on the 5' RACE reads and lists one entry per CDR3 protein. The table records about 240,000 distinct CDR3 sequences, about 7% of them present only once. The sequenced sample was CD4+ T cells sorted from PBMCs, obtained 15 days after the yellow fever booster vaccination. These TCRs come from a man under 40 who received the YFV17D yellow fever vaccine. Both conserved end residues are part of each CDR3. A D gene is named only where the DNA matches it firmly. A clone size is listed for some rows: how often the clone was seen (once, few, many), or a class if it is expanded.

CDR3nt: TGTGCCAGCAGTGACTCGAAAGGACTAGCGGTATACAATGAGCAGTTCTTC
CDR3aa: CASSDSKGLAVYNEQFF
abundance: .
j_gene: TRBJ2-1
d_gene: TRBD2
v_gene: TRBV6-4

CDR3nt: TGTGCCAGCAGTCCCGCGGGGAGTTACAATGAGCAGTTCTTC
CDR3aa: CASSPAGSYNEQFF
abundance: many
j_gene: TRBJ2-1
d_gene: .
v_gene: TRBV12-3/TRBV12-4

CDR3nt: TGTGCCAGCTCACCACCGGCAGGGGATAATGAAAAACTGTTTTTT
CDR3aa: CASSPPAGDNEKLFF
abundance: .
j_gene: TRBJ1-4
d_gene: .
v_gene: TRBV18

CDR3nt: TGCAGTGCTAGACCCCTGGGACTAGCGACCGAGGGGACCCAGTACTTC
CDR3aa: CSARPLGLATEGTQYF
abundance: many
j_gene: TRBJ2-5
d_gene: TRBD2
v_gene: TRBV20-1

CDR3nt: TGTGCCAGCAGCCAAGACCGGGGGCGCCAGGGAGAGACCCAGTACTTC
CDR3aa: CASSQDRGRQGETQYF
abundance: .
j_gene: TRBJ2-5
d_gene: .
v_gene: TRBV4-2

CDR3nt: TGTGCCAGCAGCTTCGCGGTCGGAGATACGCAGTATTTT
CDR3aa: CASSFAVGDTQYF
abundance: .
j_gene: TRBJ2-3
d_gene: .
v_gene: TRBV7-9

CDR3nt: TGCAGTACCGTATCAGGGGTTTTGGGCAATCAGCCCCAGCATTTT
CDR3aa: CSTVSGVLGNQPQHF
abundance: .
j_gene: TRBJ1-5
d_gene: .
v_gene: TRBV20-1

CDR3nt: TGTGCCAGCAGATTGATAGCGGGAGGGCCCTACGAGCAGTACTTC
CDR3aa: CASRLIAGGPYEQYF
abundance: .
j_gene: TRBJ2-7
d_gene: TRBD2
v_gene: TRBV6-2/TRBV6-3

CDR3nt: TGCGCCAGCAGCTTCTTATCAGGGTCCGAGCAGTACTTC
CDR3aa: CASSFLSGSEQYF
abundance: many
j_gene: TRBJ2-7
d_gene: .
v_gene: TRBV5-1

CDR3nt: TGTGCCAGCAGTTTTGGCCGCCGCAGGGAGCAGTTCTTC
CDR3aa: CASSFGRRREQFF
abundance: few
j_gene: TRBJ2-1
d_gene: .
v_gene: TRBV6-5

CDR3nt: TGTGCCAGCAGTTTCTGGGGGGGTCTCAACACTGAAGCTTTCTTT
CDR3aa: CASSFWGGLNTEAFF
abundance: few
j_gene: TRBJ1-1
d_gene: .
v_gene: TRBV12-3/TRBV12-4

CDR3nt: TGTGCCTGGAGTAAACACATTCTCACTGAAGCTTTCTTT
CDR3aa: CAWSKHILTEAFF
abundance: few
j_gene: TRBJ1-1
d_gene: .
v_gene: TRBV30

CDR3nt: TGCGCCAGCAATAGCCCCCGGGGCAATGAGCAGTTCTTC
CDR3aa: CASNSPRGNEQFF
abundance: .
j_gene: TRBJ2-1
d_gene: .
v_gene: TRBV10-1

CDR3nt: TGCGCCAGCCGACCTTCGCGAGGGAGCGGGAACGAGCAGTACTTC
CDR3aa: CASRPSRGSGNEQYF
abundance: .
j_gene: TRBJ2-7
d_gene: TRBD2
v_gene: TRBV5-1

CDR3nt: TGTGCCAGCAGAGGGGACAGGGGTAATCAGCCCCAGCATTTT
CDR3aa: CASRGDRGNQPQHF
abundance: .
j_gene: TRBJ1-5
d_gene: TRBD1
v_gene: TRBV2

CDR3nt: TGTGCCAGCTCACCTATGCGACAGACGTCAGAGGAGCAGTACTTC
CDR3aa: CASSPMRQTSEEQYF
abundance: many
j_gene: TRBJ2-7
d_gene: .
v_gene: TRBV18

CDR3nt: TGTGCCAGCAGCCAATCCCGAGAAAAACTGTTTTTT
CDR3aa: CASSQSREKLFF
abundance: many
j_gene: TRBJ1-4
d_gene: .
v_gene: TRBV3-1

CDR3nt: TGTGCCAGCAGTACCACAGGGTCCGAGCAGTACTTC
CDR3aa: CASSTTGSEQYF
abundance: few
j_gene: TRBJ2-7
d_gene: .
v_gene: TRBV6-5

CDR3nt: TGCAGCGCACTGACAGGGCCCCACTCTGGGGCCAACGTCCTGACTTTC
CDR3aa: CSALTGPHSGANVLTF
abundance: many
j_gene: TRBJ2-6
d_gene: TRBD1
v_gene: TRBV29-1

CDR3nt: TGCAGTGCTCAAGCGGGACTAGCCCTAATTGTGCAGACCCAGTACTTC
CDR3aa: CSAQAGLALIVQTQYF
abundance: few
j_gene: TRBJ2-5
d_gene: TRBD2
v_gene: TRBV20-1

CDR3nt: TGCAGCGTGGCCCCGGGGACAGGGGGGTACGAGCAGTACTTC
CDR3aa: CSVAPGTGGYEQYF
abundance: few
j_gene: TRBJ2-7
d_gene: TRBD1
v_gene: TRBV29-1

CDR3nt: TGTGCCACCAGCAGAGATGGGCTAGCGGCAAATGAGCAGTTCTTC
CDR3aa: CATSRDGLAANEQFF
abundance: few
j_gene: TRBJ2-1
d_gene: TRBD2
v_gene: TRBV15

CDR3nt: TGTGCCACCAGCGGGGGACTAGCGAATGGGAATGAGCAGTTCTTC
CDR3aa: CATSGGLANGNEQFF
abundance: .
j_gene: TRBJ2-1
d_gene: TRBD2
v_gene: TRBV15

CDR3nt: TGTGCCAGTAACCGTCGGAGGGGGACTACAGATACGCAGTATTTT
CDR3aa: CASNRRRGTTDTQYF
abundance: .
j_gene: TRBJ2-3
d_gene: .
v_gene: TRBV6-2/TRBV6-3

CDR3nt: TGTGCCAGCCCACAACACAGGGGGCGGGACACTGAAGCTTTCTTT
CDR3aa: CASPQHRGRDTEAFF
abundance: many
j_gene: TRBJ1-1
d_gene: TRBD1
v_gene: TRBV19

CDR3nt: TGTGCCAGCAGTTTCGGGGACCTGCCTACCGGGGAGCTGTTTTTT
CDR3aa: CASSFGDLPTGELFF
abundance: .
j_gene: TRBJ2-2
d_gene: .
v_gene: TRBV12-3/TRBV12-4

CDR3nt: TGTGCCAGCAGCTTAGATCGGGGACAGTACAATGAGCAGTTCTTC
CDR3aa: CASSLDRGQYNEQFF
abundance: few
j_gene: TRBJ2-1
d_gene: TRBD1
v_gene: TRBV11-2

CDR3nt: TGTGCCAGCAGCAATCCTGGGGCTCTGAACACCGGGGAGCTGTTTTTT
CDR3aa: CASSNPGALNTGELFF
abundance: few
j_gene: TRBJ2-2
d_gene: .
v_gene: TRBV7-2

CDR3nt: TGTGCCAGCAGCCCTCAACCCAGCTCCTACGAGCAGTACTTC
CDR3aa: CASSPQPSSYEQYF
abundance: few
j_gene: TRBJ2-7
d_gene: .
v_gene: TRBV7-8

CDR3nt: TGCGCCAGCAGTGGGAGCTCGGGGGCCAACGTCCTGACTTTC
CDR3aa: CASSGSSGANVLTF
abundance: many
j_gene: TRBJ2-6
d_gene: .
v_gene: TRBV10-2

CDR3nt: TGTGCCACCAGCAGAGATCTGGCCTATACAGATACGCAGTATTTT
CDR3aa: CATSRDLAYTDTQYF
abundance: many
j_gene: TRBJ2-3
d_gene: .
v_gene: TRBV15

CDR3nt: TGCAGCGCGCTGGGTGATGGGGGCTATGGCTACACCTTC
CDR3aa: CSALGDGGYGYTF
abundance: few
j_gene: TRBJ1-2
d_gene: .
v_gene: TRBV20-1

CDR3nt: TGCAGGGTTAGGAAGGGGCACAATGAGCAGTTCTTC
CDR3aa: CRVRKGHNEQFF
abundance: many
j_gene: TRBJ2-1
d_gene: .
v_gene: TRBV20-1

CDR3nt: TGCGCCAGCAGTGAGTCGAACGGACATGCCAGCGAGCAGTACTTC
CDR3aa: CASSESNGHASEQYF
abundance: .
j_gene: TRBJ2-7
d_gene: .
v_gene: TRBV10-1

CDR3nt: TGTGCCAGCAGCCAAGGGGGTGGGGCCATGAATGGCTACACCTTC
CDR3aa: CASSQGGGAMNGYTF
abundance: few
j_gene: TRBJ1-2
d_gene: .
v_gene: TRBV3-1

CDR3nt: TGTGCCAGCAAAATAGCCGGGACAGGGTTTCCCGGGGAGCTGTTTTTT
CDR3aa: CASKIAGTGFPGELFF
abundance: .
j_gene: TRBJ2-2
d_gene: TRBD1
v_gene: TRBV6-2/TRBV6-3

CDR3nt: TGTGCCATCAGTAAAAGCGGAGGTGACACCGGGGAGCTGTTTTTT
CDR3aa: CAISKSGGDTGELFF
abundance: .
j_gene: TRBJ2-2
d_gene: .
v_gene: TRBV10-3

CDR3nt: TGTGCCAGCAGCCTGGGATATAAGGCGTACCGAGGCTACAATGAGCAGTTCTTC
CDR3aa: CASSLGYKAYRGYNEQFF
abundance: few
j_gene: TRBJ2-1
d_gene: .
v_gene: TRBV5-6

CDR3nt: TGTGCCAGCAGCTTACCGAACACCGGGGAGCTGTTTTTT
CDR3aa: CASSLPNTGELFF
abundance: many
j_gene: TRBJ2-2
d_gene: .
v_gene: TRBV7-9

CDR3nt: TGTGCCAGCAGCTTAGATGCTAGCGGGAGGGCCGTAGGCTACGAGCAGTACTTC
CDR3aa: CASSLDASGRAVGYEQYF
abundance: .
j_gene: TRBJ2-7
d_gene: TRBD2
v_gene: TRBV11-2

CDR3nt: TGTGCCAGCAAGGGGGGCGCCGGCCACGAGCAGTACTTC
CDR3aa: CASKGGAGHEQYF
abundance: .
j_gene: TRBJ2-7
d_gene: .
v_gene: TRBV6-6

CDR3nt: TGTGCCACCAGCAGAGAGCAGGGATTTACAGATACGCAGTATTTT
CDR3aa: CATSREQGFTDTQYF
abundance: few
j_gene: TRBJ2-3
d_gene: .
v_gene: TRBV15

CDR3nt: TGTGCCAGCAGCGGCAGCGGGGAGCTGTTTTTT
CDR3aa: CASSGSGELFF
abundance: many
j_gene: TRBJ2-2
d_gene: .
v_gene: TRBV9

CDR3nt: TGTGCCAGCAGTTACTCTGCCAGCGGGGGGAACACAGATACGCAGTATTTT
CDR3aa: CASSYSASGGNTDTQYF
abundance: few
j_gene: TRBJ2-3
d_gene: TRBD2
v_gene: TRBV6-5

CDR3nt: TGTGCCAGCAGAATTCACCCGGGCGAGCAGTACTTC
CDR3aa: CASRIHPGEQYF
abundance: many
j_gene: TRBJ2-7
d_gene: .
v_gene: TRBV6-5

CDR3nt: TGTGCCAGCAGCGCGGCCGGGACAGGGATCGGCTACGAGCAGTACTTC
CDR3aa: CASSAAGTGIGYEQYF
abundance: many
j_gene: TRBJ2-7
d_gene: TRBD1
v_gene: TRBV7-2